Listed below are T cell receptor beta chains from one sample, sequenced in a study of T cell responses to AZD1222 COVID-19 vaccine. Repertoires were generated with immunoSEQ multiplex PCR, while TCRdb's copy carries only in-frame clones and drops some. The sample has 95,000 to 150,000 clones, around 92% seen once. The source material was peripheral blood, sampled on day 0 of AZD1222 vaccination. The receptors come from an adult in good health. The CDR3 runs from the conserved cysteine through the conserved F or W. The order of the fields is CDR3 protein, CDR3 DNA, D gene, clone size, J gene, V gene. D genes are given only for firm matches. Some rows have no size entry. The others give once, few or many, or a class for an expanded clone.

cdr3_aa: CASSPLAGGYEQYF; cdr3_nt: TGTGCCAGTAGTCCGCTAGCGGGAGGATACGAGCAGTACTTC; d_call: TRBD2; clone_size: .; j_call: TRBJ2-7; v_call: TRBV19
cdr3_aa: CASSFFHEQYF; cdr3_nt: TGTGCCAGCAGTTTCTTCCACGAGCAGTACTTC; d_call: .; clone_size: .; j_call: TRBJ2-7; v_call: TRBV28
cdr3_aa: CASSPPPRLSGGNEQFF; cdr3_nt: TGTGCCAGCAGCCCCCCTCCCAGACTTAGCGGGGGCAATGAGCAGTTCTTC; d_call: TRBD2; clone_size: .; j_call: TRBJ2-1; v_call: TRBV7-9
cdr3_aa: CASSSGLFSGANVLTF; cdr3_nt: TGCGCCAGCAGCTCCGGACTCTTTTCTGGGGCCAACGTCCTGACTTTC; d_call: .; clone_size: .; j_call: TRBJ2-6; v_call: TRBV5-1
cdr3_aa: CATSDLWDRVSNYSLGIFPEQYF; cdr3_nt: TGTGCCACCAGTGATTTATGGGACAGGGTCTCTAATTACTCCTTAGGTATCTTTCCGGAGCAGTACTTC; d_call: TRBD1; clone_size: once; j_call: TRBJ2-7; v_call: TRBV24-1
cdr3_aa: CASPMEGPLSGVSEQYF; cdr3_nt: TGTGCCAGCCCGATGGAAGGGCCTTTGAGTGGTGTAAGCGAGCAGTACTTC; d_call: .; clone_size: .; j_call: TRBJ2-7; v_call: TRBV2
cdr3_aa: CASSPTVSRGTQYF; cdr3_nt: TGTGCCAGCAGCCCAACCGTGTCTAGGGGGACGCAGTATTTT; d_call: .; clone_size: .; j_call: TRBJ2-3; v_call: TRBV27
cdr3_aa: CASTKGDLQETQYF; cdr3_nt: TGTGCCAGCACTAAGGGGGACCTTCAAGAGACCCAGTACTTC; d_call: .; clone_size: .; j_call: TRBJ2-5; v_call: TRBV5-5
cdr3_aa: CATQRGTTEAFF; cdr3_nt: TGTGCCACCCAAAGGGGGACAACTGAAGCTTTCTTT; d_call: .; clone_size: .; j_call: TRBJ1-1; v_call: TRBV19
cdr3_aa: CASSLRQDPYEQYF; cdr3_nt: TGTGCCAGCAGCCTCCGACAGGACCCCTACGAGCAGTACTTC; d_call: .; clone_size: .; j_call: TRBJ2-7; v_call: TRBV7-3
cdr3_aa: CATSAGTEAFF; cdr3_nt: TGTGCCACCAGTGCCGGAACTGAAGCTTTCTTT; d_call: .; clone_size: .; j_call: TRBJ1-1; v_call: TRBV24-1
cdr3_aa: CASSIGHRGNYEQYF; cdr3_nt: TGTGCCAGTAGTATAGGGCACAGGGGTAACTACGAGCAGTACTTC; d_call: TRBD1; clone_size: .; j_call: TRBJ2-7; v_call: TRBV19